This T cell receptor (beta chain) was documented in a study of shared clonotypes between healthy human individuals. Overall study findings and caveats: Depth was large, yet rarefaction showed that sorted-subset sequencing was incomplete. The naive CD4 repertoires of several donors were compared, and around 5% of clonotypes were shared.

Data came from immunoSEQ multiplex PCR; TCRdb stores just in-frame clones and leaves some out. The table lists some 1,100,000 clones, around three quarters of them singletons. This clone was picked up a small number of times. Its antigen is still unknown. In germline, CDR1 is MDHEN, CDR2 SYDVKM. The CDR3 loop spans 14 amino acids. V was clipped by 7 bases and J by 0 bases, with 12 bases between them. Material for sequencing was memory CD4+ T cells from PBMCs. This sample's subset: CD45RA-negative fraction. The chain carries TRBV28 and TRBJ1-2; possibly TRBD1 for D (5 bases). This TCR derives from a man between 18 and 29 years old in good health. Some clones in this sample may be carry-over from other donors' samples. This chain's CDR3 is CASTPWGTNYGYTF. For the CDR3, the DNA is TGTGCCAGCACTCCGTGGGGGACTAACTATGGCTACACCTTC.